The T cell receptor beta chain under discussion was sequenced for a study of blood T cells in healthy people across ages. At least 6 million PBMCs were isolated per sample. Study-level points and caveats: Donors of long life had a larger count of naive CD4+ cells and greater diversity than aged donors.

This clonotype showed up just a few times. Its antigen is unknown. A sample-barcoded 5' primer and a J-beta primer mix were used in a second PCR of roughly 7 to 11 cycles. Per sample, CDR3-containing paired-end reads numbered at least 2.5 million. TCRdb reprocessed the 5' RACE reads via MiXCR and lists one record per CDR3 protein. The table includes about 1.4 million distinct CDR3 sequences, approximately 59% detected once. The receptor was isolated from a young man in good health. Source material: blood.

The CDR3 loop is CASRTTSGTDTQYF. The CDR3, as DNA: TGTGCCAGCAGAACGACTAGCGGCACAGATACGCAGTATTTT. The rearrangement joins TRBV6-6 to TRBJ2-3, with 8 positions matching TRBD2. Germline CDR1 is MNHNY and CDR2 is SVGAGI (reference sequence). V lost 6 bases to trimming and J lost 1 base; unmatched junction nucleotides: 3. CDR3 length: 14 amino acids.